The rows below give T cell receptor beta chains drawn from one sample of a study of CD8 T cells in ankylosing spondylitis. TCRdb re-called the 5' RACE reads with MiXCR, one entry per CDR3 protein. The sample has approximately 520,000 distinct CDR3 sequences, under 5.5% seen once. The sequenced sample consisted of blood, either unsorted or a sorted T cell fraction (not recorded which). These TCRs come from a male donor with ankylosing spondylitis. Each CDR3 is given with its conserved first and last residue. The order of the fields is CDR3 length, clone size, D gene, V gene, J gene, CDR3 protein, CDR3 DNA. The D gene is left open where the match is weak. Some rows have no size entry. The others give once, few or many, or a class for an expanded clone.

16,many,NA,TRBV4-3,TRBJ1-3,CASSQDERGSGNTIYF,TGCGCCAGCAGCCAAGATGAGAGGGGTTCTGGAAACACCATATATTTT
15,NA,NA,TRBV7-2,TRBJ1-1,CASSFQPGQGTEAFF,TGTGCCAGCAGCTTTCAGCCCGGGCAGGGAACTGAAGCTTTCTTT
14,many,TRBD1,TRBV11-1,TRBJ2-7,CASSYRGQNYEQYF,TGTGCCAGCAGCTATAGGGGACAGAACTACGAGCAGTACTTC
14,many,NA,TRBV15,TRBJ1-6,CATSRGYDNSPLHF,TGTGCCACCAGCAGAGGATATGATAATTCACCCCTCCACTTT
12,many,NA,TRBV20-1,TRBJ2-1,CSAPQNRNEQFF,TGCAGTGCTCCCCAAAACAGGAATGAGCAGTTCTTC
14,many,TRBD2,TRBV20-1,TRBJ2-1,CSAWTSLVYNEQFF,TGCAGTGCTTGGACTAGCCTAGTCTACAATGAGCAGTTCTTC
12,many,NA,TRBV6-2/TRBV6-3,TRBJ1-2,CASSFRRDGYTF,TGTGCCAGCAGTTTCCGCAGGGACGGCTACACCTTC
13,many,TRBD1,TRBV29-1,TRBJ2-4,CSVTGAAKNIQYF,TGCAGCGTCACAGGGGCTGCCAAAAACATTCAGTACTTC
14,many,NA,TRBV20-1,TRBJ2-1,CSARRGEKHNEQFF,TGCAGTGCTAGACGCGGGGAAAAGCACAATGAGCAGTTCTTC
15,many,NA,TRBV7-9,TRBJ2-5,CASSTSSVWGETQYF,TGTGCCAGCAGCACCTCTAGCGTCTGGGGGGAGACCCAGTACTTC
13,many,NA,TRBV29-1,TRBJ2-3,CSAKETGTDTQYF,TGCAGCGCGAAAGAGACAGGCACAGATACGCAGTATTTT
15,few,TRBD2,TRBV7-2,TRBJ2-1,CASSATSGTYNEQFF,TGTGCCAGCAGCGCGACTAGCGGAACCTACAATGAGCAGTTCTTC
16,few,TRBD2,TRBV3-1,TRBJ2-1,CASSQRTSGNLDEQFF,TGTGCCAGCAGCCAAAGGACTAGCGGGAACTTGGATGAGCAGTTCTTC
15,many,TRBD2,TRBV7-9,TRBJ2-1,CASSPTSGRDNEQFF,TGTGCCAGCAGCCCTACTAGCGGGAGGGATAATGAGCAGTTCTTC
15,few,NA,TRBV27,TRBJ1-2,CASSLIASGDYGYTF,TGTGCCAGCAGTTTAATCGCCAGTGGGGACTATGGCTACACCTTC
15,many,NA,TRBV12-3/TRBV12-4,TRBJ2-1,CASSLGSLIYNEQFF,TGTGCCAGCAGTTTAGGGAGCCTGATATACAATGAGCAGTTCTTC
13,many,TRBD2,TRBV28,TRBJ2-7,CASRSAGSGEQYF,TGTGCCAGCAGGTCAGCGGGGTCAGGCGAGCAGTACTTC
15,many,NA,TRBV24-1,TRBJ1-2,CATSQDPADNYGYTF,TGTGCCACCAGCCAGGACCCCGCTGATAACTATGGCTACACCTTC
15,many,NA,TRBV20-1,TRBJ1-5,CSARVNAGANQPQHF,TGCAGTGCTAGAGTTAACGCGGGGGCAAATCAGCCCCAGCATTTT
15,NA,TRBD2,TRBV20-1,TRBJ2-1,CSARLAGGSSNEQFF,TGCAGTGCTAGGTTAGCGGGGGGGTCTTCCAATGAGCAGTTCTTC
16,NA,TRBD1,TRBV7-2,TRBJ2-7,CASSFQTGTASYEQYF,TGTGCCAGCAGCTTCCAGACCGGGACAGCCTCCTACGAGCAGTACTTC
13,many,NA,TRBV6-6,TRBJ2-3,CASGQGHTDTQYF,TGTGCCAGCGGGCAGGGCCACACAGATACGCAGTATTTT
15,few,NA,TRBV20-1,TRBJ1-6,CSAREIDRTNSPLHF,TGCAGTGCTAGAGAGATCGACAGGACTAATTCACCCCTCCACTTT
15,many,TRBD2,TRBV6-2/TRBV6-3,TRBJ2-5,CASSYAASGGETQYF,TGTGCCAGCAGTTACGCGGCTAGCGGAGGAGAGACCCAGTACTTC
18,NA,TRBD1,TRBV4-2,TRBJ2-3,CASSFRPPGQEIADTQYF,TGTGCCAGCAGCTTCCGCCCGCCGGGACAGGAAATTGCAGATACGCAGTATTTT
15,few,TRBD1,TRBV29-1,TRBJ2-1,CSAGRSRTGDNEQFF,TGCAGCGCTGGGAGGTCGAGGACAGGGGACAATGAGCAGTTCTTC
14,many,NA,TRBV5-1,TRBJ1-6,CASRNGDDNSPLHF,TGCGCCAGCAGGAACGGGGATGACAATTCACCCCTCCACTTT
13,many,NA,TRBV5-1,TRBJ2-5,CASRMGAQETQYF,TGCGCCAGCAGGATGGGGGCCCAAGAGACCCAGTACTTC
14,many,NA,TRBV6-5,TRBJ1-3,CASSYSAGGNTIYF,TGTGCCAGCAGTTACTCGGCGGGTGGGAACACCATATATTTT
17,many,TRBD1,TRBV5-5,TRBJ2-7,CASSLEHGTVISYEQYF,TGTGCCAGCAGCTTAGAACATGGGACAGTCATATCCTACGAGCAGTACTTC
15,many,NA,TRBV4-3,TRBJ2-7,CASSHSITGSYEQYF,TGCGCCAGCAGCCATTCAATTACCGGGTCCTACGAGCAGTACTTC
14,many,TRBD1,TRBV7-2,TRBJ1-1,CASSFDRGYTEAFF,TGTGCCAGCAGCTTTGACAGGGGATACACTGAAGCTTTCTTT
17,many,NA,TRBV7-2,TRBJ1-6,CASSLAFVPRGDSPLHF,TGTGCCAGCAGCTTAGCGTTTGTTCCCAGGGGCGATTCACCCCTCCACTTT
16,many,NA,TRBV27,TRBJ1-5,CASSLSLGHSNQPQHF,TGTGCCAGCAGTTTATCTTTGGGCCATAGTAATCAGCCCCAGCATTTT
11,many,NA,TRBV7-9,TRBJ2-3,CASTNGDTQYF,TGTGCCAGCACAAATGGAGATACGCAGTATTTT
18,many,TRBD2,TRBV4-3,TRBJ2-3,CASSQEPGGLGGTDTQYF,TGCGCCAGCAGCCAGGAACCGGGGGGTTTGGGTGGCACAGATACGCAGTATTTT
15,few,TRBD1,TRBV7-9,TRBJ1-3,CASSYGQAPGNTIYF,TGTGCCAGCAGTTACGGACAGGCCCCTGGAAACACCATATATTTT